This T cell receptor beta chain was sequenced during a study of T cell responses to AZD1222 COVID-19 vaccine. Study-wide points: None of the repertoires were sampled until the peak T cell response had passed.

Germline V gives CDR1 MNHNS, CDR2 SASEGT. The CDR3 spans 17 residues. The V and J ends lost 4 bases and 3 bases respectively, with 20 bases between them. Generated by immunoSEQ multiplex PCR, the TCRdb table keeps only in-frame clones and is missing some. Altogether some 150,000 clones are present, approximately 86% being singletons, with the ten largest covering less than 6%. Second-dose groups at about 4 or about 12 weeks were pooled. On this clone: Its target is unknown.

This material consisted of peripheral blood, taken 28 days after the second AZD1222 dose. This chain joins TRBV6-1 and TRBJ2-3; possibly TRBD1 or TRBD2 for D (6 bases each). The sequence derives from an adult who received the AZD1222 COVID-19 vaccine. The CDR3 reads CASSGSRGAWGTDTQYF. CDR3 nucleotide sequence: TGTGCCAGCAGTGGGTCGAGGGGGGCGTGGGGGACAGATACGCAGTATTTT.